These 2 T cell receptor beta chains share one sample of origin, sequenced in a study of T cells in Graves' hyperthyroidism and ophthalmopathy. What was amplified from RNA transcripts were TCR beta CDR3 regions. First-round RT-PCR targeting the TCR CDR3 was performed with the HTBI primer set. Each CDR3 protein is one row after TCRdb ran MiXCR on the multiplex PCR reads. The sample has about 290,000 distinct CDR3 sequences; 15% to 20% are singletons. Sequencing was done on a sample of blood. The source is a woman in her sixties or seventies with Graves' ophthalmopathy.

This clonotype has just one count. V and J are TRBV6-2 or TRBV6-3 and TRBJ2-7; 7 bases fit TRBD1. V lost 5 bases, J lost 6 bases, and 10 bases stayed unmatched. The CDR3 is 14 residues long. CDR1 and CDR2 from the germline V gene are MNHEY and SVGEGT. CDR3 amino acids: CASSLSTGWSEQYF. The DNA for the CDR3 is TGTGCCAGCAGTCTTTCGACAGGGTGGTCCGAGCAGTACTTC.

The rearrangement joins TRBV5-1 to TRBJ2-5, with TRBD2 matching 8 bases. J was trimmed by 5 bases and V by 3 bases; bases with no gene match: 6. Germline CDR1 reads SGHRS; CDR2 reads YFSETQ. This CDR3 comprises 14 residues. The CDR3 bases are TGCGCCAGCAGCTCGCGCGGGGGGAGGGAGACCCAGTACTTC. This gives the protein CASSSRGGRETQYF.